This T cell receptor beta chain is from a study of T cell responses to AZD1222 COVID-19 vaccine. Study-level findings and limits: Most donors were white British and more were female, and clonal diversity was possibly underestimated. Epitopes outside B.1.351 and B.1.1.7 mutated regions reportedly drew nearly half of spike TCRs. Researchers report vaccine-associated CD4 TCRs spanning spike, with dominance at 160-218 and 743-854.

TCRdb keeps only in-frame clones here, not all; method: immunoSEQ multiplex PCR. The repertoire consists of about 120,000 clones, with about nine tenths occurring once and the leading ten covering about 2.5%. This clone has more than one count but fewer than ten. What it binds is unknown. The CDR3 consists of 13 residues. From germline, CDR1 is MNHEY and CDR2 SVGEGT. V lost 2 bases to trimming and J lost 9 bases, with 14 bases between them. This receptor was identified in an adult who received the AZD1222 COVID-19 vaccine. V usage is TRBV6-2 or TRBV6-3 and J usage is TRBJ2-7; D is possibly TRBD2 (6 bases). Sequencing was performed on peripheral blood, taken 28 days after the second AZD1222 dose. CDR3 amino acids: CASSYRHTGAQYF. CDR3 coding DNA: TGTGCCAGCAGTTACAGGCACACGGGAGCGCAGTACTTC.